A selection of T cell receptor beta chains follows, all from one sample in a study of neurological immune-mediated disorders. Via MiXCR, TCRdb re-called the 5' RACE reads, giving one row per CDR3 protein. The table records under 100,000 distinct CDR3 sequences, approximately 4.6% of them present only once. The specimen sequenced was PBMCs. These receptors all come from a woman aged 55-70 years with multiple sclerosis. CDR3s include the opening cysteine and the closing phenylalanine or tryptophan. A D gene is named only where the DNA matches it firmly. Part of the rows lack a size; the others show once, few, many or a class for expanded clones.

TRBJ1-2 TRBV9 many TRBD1 TGTGCCAGCAGGAGGGACAGGGAAACTTCTGGCTACACCTTC CASRRDRETSGYTF
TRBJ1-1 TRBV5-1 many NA TGCGCCAGCAGCTCAGAGACGGTGAACACTGAAGCTTTCTTT CASSSETVNTEAFF
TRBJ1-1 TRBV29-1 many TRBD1 TGCAGCGCCAGGACAGGGATGAACACTGAAGCTTTCTTT CSARTGMNTEAFF
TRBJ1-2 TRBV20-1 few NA TGCAGTGCTAGAGACCAGTCCGGAGCGGGCTATGGCTACACCTTC CSARDQSGAGYGYTF
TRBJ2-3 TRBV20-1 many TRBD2 TGCAGTGCTAGAGGGGCGGGGGGGAATCCAGATACGCAGTATTTT CSARGAGGNPDTQYF
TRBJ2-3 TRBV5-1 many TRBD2 TGCGCCAGCAGCTACCAGACTAGCAGCACAGATACGCAGTATTTT CASSYQTSSTDTQYF
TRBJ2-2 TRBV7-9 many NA TGTGCCAGCAGCTTGACGGGGAACACCGGGGAGCTGTTTTTT CASSLTGNTGELFF
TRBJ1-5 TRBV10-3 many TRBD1 TGTGCCATCAGTTCCGGGACAGGGCAGACCCAGCATTTT CAISSGTGQTQHF
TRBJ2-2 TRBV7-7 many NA TGTGCCAGCAGCTTAGGCGCAGCCGGGGAGCTGTTTTTT CASSLGAAGELFF
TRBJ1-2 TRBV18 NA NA TGTGCCAGCTCATCTACTCAGCCTTCGCCTATAAATGGCTACACCTTC CASSSTQPSPINGYTF
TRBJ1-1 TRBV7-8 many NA TGTGCCAGCAGGGTTGATCTCGGGACTGAAGCTTTCTTT CASRVDLGTEAFF
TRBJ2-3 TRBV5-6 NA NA TGTGCCAGCAGCTTGGGGACATTCGGCACAGATACGCAGTATTTT CASSLGTFGTDTQYF
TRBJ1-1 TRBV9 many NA TGTGCCAGCAGCATTACAGGGAGTGCTGAAGCTTTCTTT CASSITGSAEAFF
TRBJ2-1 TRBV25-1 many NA TGTGCCAGCAGCGCGACGAAAGTGGGGGGACTTCAGCAGTTCTTC CASSATKVGGLQQFF
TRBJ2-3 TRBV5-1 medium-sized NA TGCGCCAGCAACCCCTACGGGGGCAGCACAGATACGCAGTATTTT CASNPYGGSTDTQYF
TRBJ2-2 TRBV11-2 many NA TGTGCCAGCAGCCCTGGGGGTGTACAGGGCAACACCGGGGAGCTGTTTTTT CASSPGGVQGNTGELFF
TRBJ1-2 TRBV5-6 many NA TGTGCCAGCAGCGGGTGGGGTGCGAGGGATGGCTACACCTTC CASSGWGARDGYTF
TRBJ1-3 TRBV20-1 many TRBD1 TGCAGTGCTCTAAGGGACAGGGCTGGAAACACCATATATTTT CSALRDRAGNTIYF
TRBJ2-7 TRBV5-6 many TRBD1 TGTGCCAGCGGGGACAGGCTCTACGAGCAGTACTTC CASGDRLYEQYF
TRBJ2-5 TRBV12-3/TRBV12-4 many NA TGTGCCAGCAGCAAGACAGGGGAGGGAGAGACCCAGTACTTC CASSKTGEGETQYF
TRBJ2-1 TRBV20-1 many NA TGCAGTGCTCTCTCCCGACTCTCCTACAATGAGCAGTTCTTC CSALSRLSYNEQFF
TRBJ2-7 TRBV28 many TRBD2 TGTGCCAGCAGTTTTCTAGCGGCGGCCTACGAGCAGTACTTC CASSFLAAAYEQYF
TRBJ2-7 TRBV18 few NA TGTGCCAGCTCACCGGAGGGGCTGACCAACTACGAGCAGTACTTC CASSPEGLTNYEQYF
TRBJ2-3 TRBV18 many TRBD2 TGTGCCAGCTCACCGGGACTAGAGTTTTCAGATACGCAGTATTTT CASSPGLEFSDTQYF
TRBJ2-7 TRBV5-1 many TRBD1 TGCGCCAGCAGCTCACCAGGACAGGCCGGATTTTCCTACGAGCAGTACTTC CASSSPGQAGFSYEQYF
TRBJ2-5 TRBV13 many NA TGTGCCAGCAGCTTAGATGGATTCCAAGAGACCCAGTACTTC CASSLDGFQETQYF
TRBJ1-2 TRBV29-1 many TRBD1 TGCAGCGTACCTCGGGACAGCGTTAACTATGGCTACACCTTC CSVPRDSVNYGYTF
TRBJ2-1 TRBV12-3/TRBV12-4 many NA TGTGCCAGCAGTTTTCGGGTGGCTAGCGATGAGCAGTTCTTC CASSFRVASDEQFF
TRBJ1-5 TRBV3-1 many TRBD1 TGTGCCAGCAGCCCCGGGACAGGGCGGAGCAATCAGCCCCAGCATTTT CASSPGTGRSNQPQHF
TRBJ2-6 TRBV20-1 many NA TGCAGTGCTACTGGGGCCAACGTCCTGACTTTC CSATGANVLTF
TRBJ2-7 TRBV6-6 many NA TGTGCCAGCAGAGCCTCGGGACAACGTAAGGCGGAGCAGTACTTC CASRASGQRKAEQYF
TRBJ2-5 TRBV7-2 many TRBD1 TGTGCCAGCAGCCCTGGACAGGGAGAGACCCAGTACTTC CASSPGQGETQYF
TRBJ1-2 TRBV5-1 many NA TGCGCCAGCAGCTTGGAGACAGGATCTAACTATGGCTACACCTTC CASSLETGSNYGYTF
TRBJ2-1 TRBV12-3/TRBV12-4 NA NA TGTGCCAGCAGTTTCTGGGGGGGCTCCAATGAGCAGTTCTTC CASSFWGGSNEQFF
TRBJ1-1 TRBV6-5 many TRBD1 TGTGCCAGCAGGATTTCAGGGGGAGGGGTAGGAACTGAAGCTTTCTTT CASRISGGGVGTEAFF
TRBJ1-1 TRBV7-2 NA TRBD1 TGTGCCAGCAGCGGCCGGACAGGGGATTACCCCATGAACACTGAAGCTTTCTTT CASSGRTGDYPMNTEAFF
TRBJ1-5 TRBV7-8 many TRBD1 TGTGCCAGCAGCTCCACCGGGACAGGCTTTGGCAATCAGCCCCAGCATTTT CASSSTGTGFGNQPQHF
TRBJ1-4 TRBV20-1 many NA TGCAGTGCTAGAGTCAGACTTAATGAAAAACTGTTTTTT CSARVRLNEKLFF
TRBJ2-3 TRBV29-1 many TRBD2 TGCAGCGTATTAGCGGGGACGGCGATTACCACAGATACGCAGTATTTT CSVLAGTAITTDTQYF
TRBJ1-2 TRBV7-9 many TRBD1 TGTGCCACCGGCCGACAGGGGGCAAGAGGCTACACCTTC CATGRQGARGYTF
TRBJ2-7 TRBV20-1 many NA TGCAGTGCTAGAAGCGGGTCGGGGTACGAGCAGTACTTC CSARSGSGYEQYF
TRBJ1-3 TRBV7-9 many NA TGTGCCAGCAGCTTAGCCGGGGCGGTTGCATCTGGAAACACCATATATTTT CASSLAGAVASGNTIYF
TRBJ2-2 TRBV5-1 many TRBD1 TGCGCCAGCAGCTTGATGGTTGGGGCAGGGGGCACCGGGGAGCTGTTTTTT CASSLMVGAGGTGELFF
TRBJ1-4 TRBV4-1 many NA TGCGCCAGCAGCCCGTTGGGGGGACAACAGGGAGAAAAACTGTTTTTT CASSPLGGQQGEKLFF
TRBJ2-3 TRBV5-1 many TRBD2 TGCGCCAGCAGCTTATCCAACACGGGAGGGGATACGCAGTATTTT CASSLSNTGGDTQYF
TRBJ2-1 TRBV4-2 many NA TGTGCCAGCAGCCAAGTTGGGGACTTGCATGAGCAGTTCTTC CASSQVGDLHEQFF
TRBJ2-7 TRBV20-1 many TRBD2 TGCAGTGCGGGTCTAGCGGGGTCAACCTACGAGCAGTACTTC CSAGLAGSTYEQYF
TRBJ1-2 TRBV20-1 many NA TGCAGTGCATTACCCAGTCGGGGCAACTATGGCTACACCTTC CSALPSRGNYGYTF